A selection of T cell receptor beta chains follows, all from one sample in a study of OX40 agonist ivuxolimab in advanced cancers. TCRdb keeps only in-frame clones here, not all; method: immunoSEQ multiplex PCR. The table includes approximately 90,000 clones, roughly 89% detected once. The input for sequencing was CD4+ or CD8+ T cells sorted from blood, taken in a trial of the OX40 agonist ivuxolimab. The receptors shown here come from an adult with an advanced solid tumor such as melanoma, head and neck, liver or kidney cancer. Each CDR3 is given with its conserved first and last residue. The D gene is left open where the match is weak. A row's size may be missing; if present it is once, few, many or a size class.

cdr3_aa: CAISDRDRYQETQYF; cdr3_nt: TGTGCCATCAGTGACCGGGACAGATACCAAGAGACCCAGTACTTC; v_call: TRBV10-3; d_call: TRBD1; clone_size: NA; j_call: TRBJ2-5
cdr3_aa: CASSAQGPQETQYF; cdr3_nt: TGTGCCAGTAGTGCACAGGGACCCCAAGAGACCCAGTACTTC; v_call: TRBV19; d_call: NA; clone_size: NA; j_call: TRBJ2-5
cdr3_aa: CASSPGTGALNQPQHF; cdr3_nt: TGTGCCAGCAGCCCCGGGACAGGGGCCCTCAATCAGCCCCAGCATTTT; v_call: TRBV9; d_call: TRBD1; clone_size: few; j_call: TRBJ1-5
cdr3_aa: CASSLEGNTIYF; cdr3_nt: TGTGCCAGCAGCTTAGAAGGAAACACCATATATTTT; v_call: TRBV7-2; d_call: NA; clone_size: NA; j_call: TRBJ1-3
cdr3_aa: CASSLELNTGELFF; cdr3_nt: TGTGCCAGCAGCTTGGAACTTAACACCGGGGAGCTGTTTTTT; v_call: TRBV5-4; d_call: NA; clone_size: NA; j_call: TRBJ2-2
cdr3_aa: CASSNPPESYEQYF; cdr3_nt: TGTGCCAGCAGTAATCCCCCAGAGAGCTACGAGCAGTACTTC; v_call: TRBV27; d_call: NA; clone_size: once; j_call: TRBJ2-7
cdr3_aa: CATSRAGGSESFF; cdr3_nt: TGTGCCACCAGCAGAGCGGGAGGAAGTGAGTCGTTCTTC; v_call: TRBV15; d_call: TRBD2; clone_size: NA; j_call: TRBJ2-1
cdr3_aa: CASSIRAGGYNEQFF; cdr3_nt: TGTGCCAGCAGTATTAGAGCGGGAGGGTACAATGAGCAGTTCTTC; v_call: TRBV2; d_call: TRBD2; clone_size: NA; j_call: TRBJ2-1
cdr3_aa: CSAGRGTPSYGYTF; cdr3_nt: TGCAGCGCTGGCCGAGGGACTCCTTCCTATGGCTACACCTTC; v_call: TRBV29-1; d_call: NA; clone_size: NA; j_call: TRBJ1-2
cdr3_aa: CASSLTELANTGELFF; cdr3_nt: TGCGCCAGCAGCTTAACAGAACTCGCGAACACCGGGGAGCTGTTTTTT; v_call: TRBV5-1; d_call: NA; clone_size: NA; j_call: TRBJ2-2
cdr3_aa: CAISERAGEDTQYF; cdr3_nt: TGTGCCATCAGTGAAAGGGCAGGGGAAGATACGCAGTATTTT; v_call: TRBV10-3; d_call: NA; clone_size: NA; j_call: TRBJ2-3
cdr3_aa: CASSKWQVRVGYGYTF; cdr3_nt: TGTGCCAGCAGCAAATGGCAGGTCCGGGTGGGGTATGGCTACACCTTC; v_call: TRBV21-1; d_call: NA; clone_size: once; j_call: TRBJ1-2
cdr3_aa: CASSPGQGGAANYGYTF; cdr3_nt: TGTGCCAGCAGCCCGGGACAGGGGGGGGCGGCTAACTATGGCTACACCTTC; v_call: TRBV7-2; d_call: TRBD1; clone_size: NA; j_call: TRBJ1-2
cdr3_aa: CASSLEGTGMLSYNEQFF; cdr3_nt: TGTGCCAGCAGCTTGGAAGGGACAGGGATGCTCTCTTACAATGAGCAGTTCTTC; v_call: TRBV5-8; d_call: TRBD1; clone_size: few; j_call: TRBJ2-1
cdr3_aa: CASSRLGQGVGETQYF; cdr3_nt: TGTGCCAGCAGCCGACTCGGACAGGGGGTAGGGGAGACCCAGTACTTC; v_call: TRBV7-7; d_call: TRBD1; clone_size: NA; j_call: TRBJ2-5
cdr3_aa: CASGSQQETQYF; cdr3_nt: TGTGCCAGCGGATCACAGCAAGAGACCCAGTACTTC; v_call: TRBV7-2; d_call: NA; clone_size: NA; j_call: TRBJ2-5
cdr3_aa: CASSLAELAGNEQFF; cdr3_nt: TGCGCCAGCAGCTTGGCCGAGCTCGCGGGGAATGAGCAGTTCTTC; v_call: TRBV5-1; d_call: NA; clone_size: NA; j_call: TRBJ2-1
cdr3_aa: CASSLASGTGRSLGYTF; cdr3_nt: TGTGCCAGCAGCTTAGCGTCCGGGACAGGGAGGTCTCTTGGCTACACCTTC; v_call: TRBV7-2; d_call: TRBD1; clone_size: NA; j_call: TRBJ1-2
cdr3_aa: CATSTRSSGNTIYF; cdr3_nt: TGTGCCACCAGCACCCGTTCATCTGGAAACACCATATATTTT; v_call: TRBV15; d_call: NA; clone_size: once; j_call: TRBJ1-3
cdr3_aa: CASSQRELTYNEQFF; cdr3_nt: TGCGCCAGCAGCCAGAGGGAACTCACCTACAATGAGCAGTTCTTC; v_call: TRBV4-1; d_call: NA; clone_size: NA; j_call: TRBJ2-1
cdr3_aa: CASGTAGLYEQYF; cdr3_nt: TGTGCCAGCGGTACGGCAGGTTTGTACGAGCAGTACTTC; v_call: TRBV6-1; d_call: NA; clone_size: NA; j_call: TRBJ2-7
cdr3_aa: CASSPGTVANYGYTF; cdr3_nt: TGCGCCAGCAGCCCCGGGACGGTAGCTAACTATGGCTACACCTTC; v_call: TRBV5-1; d_call: NA; clone_size: NA; j_call: TRBJ1-2